This T cell receptor (beta chain) originates from a study of beta chain features in type 1 diabetes (dated by TCRdb to the late 2010s). Describing the broader study: Patients and healthy donors did not differ in mean age, gender distribution, total cell number or subset yield. A total of around 100 million sorted cells were examined across all samples, and RNA yield correlated strongly with the number of cells per subset. The study compared TCRB repertoires of sorted circulating CD4+ T cell subsets between recently diagnosed type 1 diabetes patients and matched healthy donors. Naive and central memory subsets were obtained from all 28 donors, but regulatory and stem cell-like memory subsets were isolated from only 8 patients and 8 healthy donors.

The entire isolated RNA was reverse transcribed using the High Capacity cDNA Reverse Transcription Kit, and thus expressed TCRB transcripts were sequenced. Deep immunoSEQ sequencing was performed on naive, central memory and regulatory T cell samples, with an average of approximately 3.9 million total reads per sample. Sorted cells were lysed in RLT buffer and RNA was extracted with DNase-treated RNeasy Micro or Mini kits, depending on cell number. To prevent cross-contamination, each cell subset was processed individually, whereas patient and healthy donor samples were processed jointly. TCRB sequences were amplified from cDNA with the immunoSEQ multiplex PCR, producing 87-bp fragments spanning the CDR3 region. Sequencing of the amplicons was performed on the Illumina HiSeq platform. The original pipeline was this. Synthetic template baselines were used to correct PCR bias computationally, reads within Hamming distance 2 were collapsed together, and singletons that could not be merged were discarded. Reads were aligned against IMGT so that V, D and J genes, CDR3 length and insertions or deletions at six rearrangement sites could be assigned. Clonotype counts were normalized to sorted cell number within each subset before computing true diversity and Gini coefficients with the tcR R package. Repertoire sharing was quantified using the overlap coefficient calculated on TCRB nucleotide sequences. TCRdb provides this immuneACCESS table in a form limited to in-frame rearrangements. Some clones are lacking; in checked studies, under half of them reflect an unresolved V gene, and why the rest are absent is not known. V, J and clone size were drawn from that table, and D and trimming were deduced from the DNA. The sample yields about 140,000 clones; about 13% were counted once. The ten largest clones add up to roughly 1.3% of the sample.

From each donor, a single peripheral blood sample of 100 to 150 mL on average was drawn into heparinised tubes. A BD FACSAria II was used to sort naive, central memory, regulatory and stem cell-like memory CD4+ T cells with a panel that included CD45RO, CCR7, CD25, CD127, CD95 and CD27. Every sorted population had a purity above 95%. PBMCs were separated immediately by Lymphoprep density gradient centrifugation and were stained directly, without being cultured. Samples were stained and sorted in pairs, with one healthy donor and one patient per experiment, so that batch effects were minimized. On this clone: It has no known antigen specificity. There are no base qualities to consult, and no much larger clone falls within one base.

General study outcomes and caveats: Because cDNA was sequenced instead of genomic DNA, activated cells with high expression could be over-represented, although the groups did not differ in activation or CD3 levels. PCR might favor shorter templates, but patient and control samples were amplified and corrected together, so any skew would affect both groups equally. Because small numbers of individuals were included in the HLA sub-analyses, any influence of HLA type on TCRB rearrangement was left unresolved. Patients with type 1 diabetes made fewer insertions and deleted more nucleotides at VDJ recombination sites, implying thymic rearrangement abnormalities. In all four CD4+ subsets, TCRB CDR3 length was moderately but significantly shorter in type 1 diabetes patients. Naive, central memory and regulatory TCRB repertoires appeared to be more similar among patients than among healthy donors.

CDR1 SGHVS and CDR2 FQNEAQ were looked up in the germline V gene. From the cysteine up to the phenylalanine, the CDR3 has a length of 15 residues. The DNA shown is the 45-base CDR3, in frame from base 1. Trimming removed 2 bases from V and 4 bases from J, leaving 14 bases between the germline ends. Sequencing was carried out using central memory CD4+ T cells from blood. The clonotype comes from a man younger than 30 with type 1 diabetes. The V gene is TRBV7-8 and the J gene is TRBJ1-2, and the D gene may be TRBD1, 5 bases matching. The nucleotide sequence is given as TGTGCCAGCAGCTTATCAGGGCCCTGGAGCTATGGCTACACCTTC. This yields the protein CASSLSGPWSYGYTF.